This T cell receptor beta chain is from a study of response to subunit inactivated influenza vaccine. The study, taken as a whole, reports: New T cells are recruited in small numbers by each seasonal influenza vaccination, according to the authors' suggestion.

There are 14 residues in the CDR3. Trimming took 4 bases from V and 3 from J, leaving 12 bases between them. Per the germline V gene, CDR1 is DFQATT and CDR2 is SNEGSKA (reference sequence). TCRdb reprocessed the RT-PCR reads via MiXCR and lists one record per CDR3 protein. This sample yields about 180,000 distinct CDR3 sequences, of which about a tenth are seen a single time; around 9.9% belongs to the top ten. This clonotype occurred a few times. The antigen remains undetermined. Sequencing used non-naive T cells sorted from PBMCs, obtained on the day of vaccination. The V call is TRBV20-1, the J call TRBJ2-2, with unresolved D. The receptor was isolated from a man aged 50-59 years who received an inactivated influenza vaccine. Here the CDR3 DNA reads TGCAGTGCTACCTTTAACTTACACACCGGGGAGCTGTTTTTT. It specifies CSATFNLHTGELFF.